The sequence of this TCR beta chain was determined in a study of cytomegalovirus exposure and HLA in healthy donors. The germline V gene encodes CDR1 SQVTM and CDR2 ANQGSEA. This CDR3 has 13 residues. V shed 5 bases and J shed 1 base, with 11 bases lying between them. Primers: 60 Vbeta forward and 13 Jbeta reverse. TCRdb's copy holds only in-frame clones and misses some; the assay was immunoSEQ multiplex PCR. This table lists under 200,000 clones. The chain employs TRBV29-1 and TRBJ1-1; D gene uncertain. The sequencing input was PBMCs. The sequence was collected from a woman under 30 in good health and CMV-seropositive. CDR3 sequence (DNA): TGCAGCGTTCAAGCGGTTGGGAACACTGAAGCTTTCTTT. It yields the protein CSVQAVGNTEAFF.